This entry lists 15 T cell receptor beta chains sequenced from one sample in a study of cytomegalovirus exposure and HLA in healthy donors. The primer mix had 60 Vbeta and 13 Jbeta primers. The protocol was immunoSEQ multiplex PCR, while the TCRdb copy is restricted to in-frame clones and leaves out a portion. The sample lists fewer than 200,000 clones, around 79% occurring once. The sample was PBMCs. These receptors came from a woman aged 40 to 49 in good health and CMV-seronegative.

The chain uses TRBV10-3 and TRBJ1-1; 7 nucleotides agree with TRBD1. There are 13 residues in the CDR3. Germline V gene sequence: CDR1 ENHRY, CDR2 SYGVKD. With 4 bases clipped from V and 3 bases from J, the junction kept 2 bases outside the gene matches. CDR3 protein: CAISGTGDTEAFF. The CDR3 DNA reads TGTGCCATCAGTGGGACAGGCGACACTGAAGCTTTCTTT.

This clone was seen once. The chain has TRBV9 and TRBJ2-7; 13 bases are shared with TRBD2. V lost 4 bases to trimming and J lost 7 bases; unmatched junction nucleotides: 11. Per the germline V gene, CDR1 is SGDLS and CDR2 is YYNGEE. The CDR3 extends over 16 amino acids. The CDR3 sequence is CASSLGGTSGIGEQYF. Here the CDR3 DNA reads TGTGCCAGCAGCCTAGGGGGGACTAGCGGGATCGGGGAGCAGTACTTC.

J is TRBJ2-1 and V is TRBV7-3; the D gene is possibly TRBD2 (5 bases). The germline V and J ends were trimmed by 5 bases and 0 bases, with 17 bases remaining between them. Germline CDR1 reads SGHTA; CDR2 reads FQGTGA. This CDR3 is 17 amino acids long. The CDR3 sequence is CASSPTTSGASYNEQFF. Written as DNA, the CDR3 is TGTGCCAGCAGCCCCACCACCAGCGGAGCCTCCTACAATGAGCAGTTCTTC.

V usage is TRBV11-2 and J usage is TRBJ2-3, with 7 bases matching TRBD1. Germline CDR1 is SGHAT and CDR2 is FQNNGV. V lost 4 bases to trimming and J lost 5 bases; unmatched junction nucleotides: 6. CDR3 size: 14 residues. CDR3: CASSSQGSRDTQYF. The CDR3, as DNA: TGTGCCAGCAGCTCACAGGGGTCAAGAGATACGCAGTATTTT.

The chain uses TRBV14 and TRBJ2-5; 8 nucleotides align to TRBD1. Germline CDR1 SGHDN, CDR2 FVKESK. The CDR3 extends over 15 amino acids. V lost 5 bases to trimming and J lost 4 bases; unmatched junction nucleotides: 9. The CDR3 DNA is TGTGCCAGCAGCAACGGACAGGGTGGGCGAGAGACCCAGTACTTC. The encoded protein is CASSNGQGGRETQYF.

DNA of the CDR3: TGTGCCAGCAATCTGGACAGGGGCTATGGCTACACCTTC. Amino acids: CASNLDRGYGYTF. This rearrangement joins TRBV2 to TRBJ1-2; 9 bases align to TRBD1. Germline CDR1 and CDR2: SNHLY and FYNNEI. The CDR3 sequence is 13 residues long. The trim removed 7 bases at V and 4 bases at J, leaving 4 bases unmatched.

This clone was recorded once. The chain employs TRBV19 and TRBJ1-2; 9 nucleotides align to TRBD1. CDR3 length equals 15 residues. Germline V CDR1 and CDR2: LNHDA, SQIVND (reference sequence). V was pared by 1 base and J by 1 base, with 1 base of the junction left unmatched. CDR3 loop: CASSIGTGDNYGYTF. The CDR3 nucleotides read TGTGCCAGTAGTATAGGGACAGGGGATAACTATGGCTACACCTTC.

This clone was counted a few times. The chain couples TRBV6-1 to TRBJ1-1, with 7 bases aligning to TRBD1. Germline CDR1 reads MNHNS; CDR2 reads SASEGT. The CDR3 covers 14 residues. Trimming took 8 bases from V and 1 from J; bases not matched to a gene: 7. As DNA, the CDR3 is TGTGCCAGCCCCGACAGGGCGGGGAACACTGAAGCTTTCTTT. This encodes CASPDRAGNTEAFF.

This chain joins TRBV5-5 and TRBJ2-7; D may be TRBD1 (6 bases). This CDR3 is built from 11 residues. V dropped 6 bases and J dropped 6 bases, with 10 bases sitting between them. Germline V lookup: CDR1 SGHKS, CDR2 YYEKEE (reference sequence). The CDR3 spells CASTVGGEQYF. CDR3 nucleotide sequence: TGTGCCAGCACGGTAGGGGGCGAGCAGTACTTC.

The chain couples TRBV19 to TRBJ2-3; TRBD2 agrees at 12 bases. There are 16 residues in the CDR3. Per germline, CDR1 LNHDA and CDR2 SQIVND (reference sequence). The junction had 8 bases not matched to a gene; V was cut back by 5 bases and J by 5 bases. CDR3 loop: CASSSLAGGARDTQYF. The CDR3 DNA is TGTGCCAGTAGTTCACTAGCGGGAGGAGCGAGAGATACGCAGTATTTT.

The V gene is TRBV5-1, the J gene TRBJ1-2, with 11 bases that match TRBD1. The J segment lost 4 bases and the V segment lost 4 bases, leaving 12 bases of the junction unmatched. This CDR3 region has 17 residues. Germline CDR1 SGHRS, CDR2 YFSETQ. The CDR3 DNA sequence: TGCGCCAGCAGCGAGAGGGTCGGGACAGGGGGTCTCTATGGCTACACCTTC. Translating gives CASSERVGTGGLYGYTF.

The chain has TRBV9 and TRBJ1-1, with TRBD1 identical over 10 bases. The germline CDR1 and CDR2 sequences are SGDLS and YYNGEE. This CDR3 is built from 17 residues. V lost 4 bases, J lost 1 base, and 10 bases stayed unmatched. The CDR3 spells CASSTQGQGDSNTEAFF. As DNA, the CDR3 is TGTGCCAGCAGCACCCAAGGACAGGGGGATTCGAACACTGAAGCTTTCTTT.

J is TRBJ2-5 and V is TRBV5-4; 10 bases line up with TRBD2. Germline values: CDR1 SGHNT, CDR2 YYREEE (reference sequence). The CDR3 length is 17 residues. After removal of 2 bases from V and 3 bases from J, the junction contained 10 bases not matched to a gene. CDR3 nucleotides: TGTGCCAGCAGCTTTCAAGCGGGGGGGCTCGGTGAAGAGACCCAGTACTTC. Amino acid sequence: CASSFQAGGLGEETQYF.

CDR3 residues: CASSADNRNQPQHF. The CDR3 DNA reads as TGTGCCAGCAGCGCCGACAATCGCAATCAGCCCCAGCATTTT. V usage is TRBV7-9 and J usage is TRBJ1-5, with no clear D. Trimming left V 5 bases short and J 2 bases short, with 10 bases between. This CDR3 spans 14 amino acids. The germline gives CDR1 SEHNR, CDR2 FQNEAQ (reference sequence).

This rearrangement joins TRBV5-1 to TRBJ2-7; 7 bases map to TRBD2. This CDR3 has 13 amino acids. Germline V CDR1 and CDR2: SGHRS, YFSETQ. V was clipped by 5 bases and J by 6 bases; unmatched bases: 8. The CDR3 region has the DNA TGCGCCAGCAGAGGACGGGAGGAGGGCGAGCAGTACTTC. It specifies CASRGREEGEQYF.